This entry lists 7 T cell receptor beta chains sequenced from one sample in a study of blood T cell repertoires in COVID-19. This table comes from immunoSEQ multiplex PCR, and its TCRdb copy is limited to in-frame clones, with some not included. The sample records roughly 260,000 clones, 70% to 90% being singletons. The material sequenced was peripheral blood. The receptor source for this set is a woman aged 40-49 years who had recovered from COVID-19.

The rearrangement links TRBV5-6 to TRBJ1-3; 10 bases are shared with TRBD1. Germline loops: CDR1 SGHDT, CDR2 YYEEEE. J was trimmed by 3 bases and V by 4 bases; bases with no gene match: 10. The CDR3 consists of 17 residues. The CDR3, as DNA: TGTGCCAGCAGCACTACGACAGGGGGCGCGTTTGGAAACACCATATATTTT. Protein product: CASSTTTGGAFGNTIYF. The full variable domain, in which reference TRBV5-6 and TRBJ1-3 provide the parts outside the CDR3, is DAGVTQSPTHLIKTRGQQVTLRCSPKSGHDTVSWYQQALGQGPQFIFQYYEEEERQRGNFPDRFSGHQFPNYSSELNVNALLLGDSALYLCASSTTTGGAFGNTIYFGEGSWLTVV.

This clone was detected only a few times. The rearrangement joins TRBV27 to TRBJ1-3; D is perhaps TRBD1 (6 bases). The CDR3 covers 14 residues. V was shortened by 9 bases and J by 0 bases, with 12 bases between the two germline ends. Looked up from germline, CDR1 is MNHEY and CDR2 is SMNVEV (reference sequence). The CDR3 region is CARIRQDSGNTIYF. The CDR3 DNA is TGTGCCAGGATAAGACAGGACTCTGGAAACACCATATATTTT.

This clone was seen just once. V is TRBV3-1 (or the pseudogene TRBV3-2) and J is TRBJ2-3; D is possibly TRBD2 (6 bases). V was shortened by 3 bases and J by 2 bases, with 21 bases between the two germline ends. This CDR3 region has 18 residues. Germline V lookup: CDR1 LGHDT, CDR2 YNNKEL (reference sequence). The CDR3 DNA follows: TGTGCCAGCAGCCAGGGTGTCGGGGGACGTATCCCCACAGATACGCAGTATTTT. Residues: CASSQGVGGRIPTDTQYF.

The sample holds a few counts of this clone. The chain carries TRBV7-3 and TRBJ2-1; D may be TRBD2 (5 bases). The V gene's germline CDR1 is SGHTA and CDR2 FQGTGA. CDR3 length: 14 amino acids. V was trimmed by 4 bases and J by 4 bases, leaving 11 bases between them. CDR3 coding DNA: TGTGCCAGCAGCTCAAGCGGTTTATACAATGAGCAGTTCTTC. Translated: CASSSSGLYNEQFF.

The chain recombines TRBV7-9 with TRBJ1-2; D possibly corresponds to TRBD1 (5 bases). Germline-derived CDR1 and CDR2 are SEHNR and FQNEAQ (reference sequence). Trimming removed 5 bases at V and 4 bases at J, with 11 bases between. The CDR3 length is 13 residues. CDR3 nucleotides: TGTGCCAGCAGCCGCGACAGCTTCTATGGCTACACCTTC. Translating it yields CASSRDSFYGYTF.

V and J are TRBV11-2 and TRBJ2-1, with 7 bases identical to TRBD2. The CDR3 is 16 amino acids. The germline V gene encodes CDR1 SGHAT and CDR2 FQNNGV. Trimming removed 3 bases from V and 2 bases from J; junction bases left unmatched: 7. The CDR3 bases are TGTGCCAGCAGCTTCCGTGGGAGCGGGACCTACAATGAGCAGTTCTTC. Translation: CASSFRGSGTYNEQFF. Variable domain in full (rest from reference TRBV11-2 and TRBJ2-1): EAGVAQSPRYKIIEKRQSVAFWCNPISGHATLYWYQQILGQGPKLLIQFQNNGVVDDSQLPKDRFSAERLKGVDSTLKIQPAKLEDSAVYLCASSFRGSGTYNEQFFGPGTRLTVL.

Here the CDR3 DNA reads TGTGCCAGCAGTGAAGGTGGGGGGAGGTTATATGGCTACACCTTC. Its protein product is CASSEGGGRLYGYTF. The rearrangement uses TRBV6-1 and TRBJ1-2; a weak D match, TRBD1 (5 bases). The CDR3 length is 15 residues. CDR1 and CDR2 (germline): MNHNS, SASEGT. V lost 1 base and J lost 5, with 14 bases in between.